The 8 T cell receptor beta chains listed next were all sequenced from one sample in a study of PD-1 blockade in classical Hodgkin lymphoma. All patients experienced relapse after autologous stem cell transplantation, and brentuximab vedotin exposure was variable. The method was immunoSEQ multiplex PCR; TCRdb's version includes in-frame clones alone and lacks a portion of them. The repertoire holds 38,000 or so clones, with about 89% as singletons. Sequences were derived from peripheral blood mononuclear cells (PBMCs), sampled at baseline. The source of these receptors is a human donor with classical Hodgkin lymphoma.

V and J are TRBV18 and TRBJ1-2; 11 bases agree with TRBD1. J gave up 4 bases and V 5 bases, and 12 bases lay outside the gene matches. The CDR3 has 17 amino acids. Germline V gene data show CDR1 as KGHSH and CDR2 as LQKENI. Written as DNA, the CDR3 is TGTGCCAGCTCATCTTTAAGGCCGGGACAGGGGGGCTATGGCTACACCTTC. It specifies CASSSLRPGQGGYGYTF.

This chain connects TRBV6-5 to TRBJ1-5; a weak D match, TRBD1 (6 bases). Trimming left V 2 bases short and J 6 bases short, with 11 bases between. This CDR3 contains 14 residues. Germline V gives CDR1 MNHEY, CDR2 SVGAGI. The CDR3 protein is CASSYGGAGQPQHF. In DNA, the CDR3 is TGTGCCAGCAGTTACGGGGGCGCGGGTCAGCCCCAGCATTTT.

This clone occurred a few times. This chain joins TRBV19 and TRBJ2-7; 7 bases align to TRBD1. The germline gives CDR1 LNHDA, CDR2 SQIVND (reference sequence). CDR3 length: 14 amino acids. With 5 bases clipped from V and 11 bases from J, the junction kept 15 bases outside the gene matches. This CDR3 is CASSPIDRDLVKYF. The DNA for the CDR3 is TGTGCCAGTAGTCCGATTGACAGGGATCTCGTGAAGTACTTC.

The CDR3 region is CASTLLAGDYNEQFF. DNA of the CDR3: TGTGCCAGTACCCTACTAGCGGGAGACTACAATGAGCAGTTCTTC. The chain uses TRBV19 and TRBJ2-1, with TRBD2 identical over 11 bases. J lost 3 bases, V lost 7 bases, and 5 bases had no gene match. Germline V gene data show CDR1 as LNHDA and CDR2 as SQIVND (reference sequence). This CDR3 region has 15 residues. Complete variable domain (other parts from reference TRBV19 and TRBJ2-1): DGGITQSPKYLFRKEGQNVTLSCEQNLNHDAMYWYRQDPGQGLRLIYYSQIVNDFQKGDIAEGYSVSREKKESFPLTVTSAQKNPTAFYLCASTLLAGDYNEQFFGPGTRLTVL.

The chain uses TRBV9 and TRBJ2-7; 8 bases agree with TRBD2. Germline CDR1 SGDLS, CDR2 YYNGEE. There are 13 residues in the CDR3. The junction had 5 bases not matched to a gene; V was cut back by 6 bases and J by 3 bases. The CDR3 sequence is CASTPGLDYEQYF. The CDR3 nucleotides read TGTGCCAGCACCCCGGGACTAGACTACGAGCAGTACTTC.

The rearrangement uses TRBV7-9 and TRBJ1-4; D perhaps matches TRBD1 (5 bases). CDR3 length: 18 amino acids. V gave up 5 bases and J gave up 0 bases, with 19 bases separating them. Germline assignment: CDR1 SEHNR and CDR2 FQNEAQ (reference sequence). This CDR3 is CASSRRTGRVATNEKLFF. CDR3 DNA: TGTGCCAGCAGCCGCCGGACGGGGCGAGTTGCAACTAATGAAAAACTGTTTTTT.

The chain joins TRBV11-2 to TRBJ2-7; a weak D match, TRBD2 (5 bases). V lost 1 base to trimming and J lost 4 bases, with 17 bases between them. The CDR3 length is 16 residues. Germline V lookup: CDR1 SGHAT, CDR2 FQNNGV. CDR3 nucleotide sequence: TGTGCCAGCAGCTTAGGGCGGGTAGTGGCTCCTTACGAGCAGTACTTC. Translation gives CASSLGRVVAPYEQYF.

V is TRBV6-6 and J is TRBJ1-4; D may be TRBD1 (6 bases). The CDR3 length is 15 residues. Looked up from germline, CDR1 is MNHNY and CDR2 is SVGAGI (reference sequence). V lost 0 bases to trimming and J lost 8 bases, with 13 bases between them. The chain's CDR3 is CASSYSAGAGEKLFF. The DNA for the CDR3 is TGTGCCAGCAGTTACTCGGCAGGGGCAGGGGAAAAACTGTTTTTT.